The clone carrying this T cell receptor (beta chain) was seen at least ten times. Its antigen remains unidentified. These data are taken from a study of response to subunit inactivated influenza vaccine. Study-wide points: The authors suggested that every seasonal influenza vaccination recruits few new T cells.

TCRdb fed the RT-PCR reads into MiXCR, producing one record per CDR3 protein. The sample has roughly 170,000 distinct CDR3 sequences; around a tenth are singletons. CDR1 and CDR2 (germline): MNHEY, SMNVEV (reference sequence). This CDR3 spans 12 amino acids. The V end lost 5 bases, the J end lost 2 bases, and 6 bases lay between the germline ends. The sequence came from a man aged 45 to 65 who received an inactivated influenza vaccine. V and J are TRBV27 and TRBJ1-2, with a tentative D call TRBD1 (5 bases). The source material was non-naive T cells sorted from PBMCs, sampled on the day of vaccination. Here the CDR3 reads CASSAGNYGYTF. CDR3 DNA: TGTGCCAGCAGTGCAGGGAACTATGGCTACACCTTC.